The 14 T cell receptor beta chains below come from one sample, sequenced in a study of cytomegalovirus exposure and HLA in healthy donors. With 60 Vbeta and 13 Jbeta primers, the PCR was carried out. This table comes from immunoSEQ multiplex PCR, and its TCRdb copy is limited to in-frame clones, with some not included. The sample lists more than 85,000 clones; nearly 80% were seen once. Sequencing was performed on PBMCs. The receptors come from a man younger than 45 in good health and CMV-seronegative.

This clone occurred once. The chain joins TRBV13 to TRBJ2-1, with TRBD2 as a possible D gene (5 bases). With 5 bases removed from V and 10 bases from J, the gap between germline ends came to 9 bases. The CDR3 covers 11 residues. Germline CDR1 is PRHDT and CDR2 is FYEKMQ (reference sequence). The CDR3 region is CASSLRGEQFF. The CDR3 DNA reads TGTGCCAGCAGCCTCCGGGGAGAGCAGTTCTTC.

The chain links TRBV9 to TRBJ1-3; TRBD1 agrees at 7 bases. V gave up 3 bases and J gave up 0 bases; unmatched junction bases: 6. This CDR3 has 16 residues. Germline CDR1 and CDR2: SGDLS and YYNGEE. CDR3 DNA sequence: TGTGCCAGCAGCGCGACAGGGTCAAGCTCTGGAAACACCATATATTTT. Its translation: CASSATGSSSGNTIYF. The complete variable domain, with remaining parts taken from reference TRBV9 and TRBJ1-3, reads DSGVTQTPKHLITATGQRVTLRCSPRSGDLSVYWYQQSLDQGLQFLIQYYNGEERAKGNILERFSAQQFPDLHSELNLSSLELGDSALYFCASSATGSSSGNTIYFGEGSWLTVV.

This chain joins TRBV9 and TRBJ1-4; the D gene is possibly TRBD1 (5 bases). CDR1 is SGDLS and CDR2 is YYNGEE in the germline V gene. V lost 4 bases, J lost 4 bases, and 14 bases lay in between. The CDR3 is made up of 15 amino acids. The CDR3 spells CASSQQGSSNEKLFF. In DNA, the CDR3 is TGTGCCAGCAGCCAGCAGGGCTCTAGTAATGAAAAACTGTTTTTT.

The chain employs TRBV7-9 and TRBJ2-4; 8 positions agree with TRBD1. This CDR3 region has 16 residues. Trimming cost V 6 bases and J 1 base; bases outside gene matches: 8. The germline CDR1 and CDR2 sequences are SEHNR and FQNEAQ (reference sequence). CDR3 coding DNA: TGTGCCAGCAGTCCTGACAGGGGATGGGCCAAAAACATTCAGTACTTC. It specifies CASSPDRGWAKNIQYF.

The chain recombines TRBV20-1 with TRBJ1-2; D unresolved. V was pared by 1 base and J by 6 bases, with 6 bases between. Germline CDR1 is DFQATT and CDR2 is SNEGSKA (reference sequence). This CDR3 has 11 residues. The CDR3 nucleotides are TGCAGTGCTAGAGTCGGGAATGGCTACACCTTC. This gives the protein CSARVGNGYTF.

The chain is built from TRBV19 and TRBJ2-1; perhaps TRBD2 as D (5 bases). The CDR3 loop spans 12 amino acids. Trimming took off 8 bases at V and 5 bases at J, with 10 bases between the two ends. Germline values: CDR1 LNHDA, CDR2 SQIVND (reference sequence). CDR3 sequence: CASSRGNNEQFF. CDR3 DNA sequence: TGTGCCAGTTCACGGGGAAACAATGAGCAGTTCTTC.

This clone was seen a single time. This chain links TRBV29-1 with TRBJ1-2, with D unclear. The CDR3 spans 13 residues. The germline V and J ends were trimmed by 4 bases and 0 bases, with 9 bases remaining between them. Germline V lookup: CDR1 SQVTM, CDR2 ANQGSEA. CDR3 coding DNA: TGCAGCGTTGCTTACTCCGCTAACTATGGCTACACCTTC. Protein: CSVAYSANYGYTF.

V gene TRBV5-4 combines with J gene TRBJ1-1, with D possibly being TRBD1 (5 bases). Germline assignment: CDR1 SGHNT and CDR2 YYREEE (reference sequence). Trimming stripped 3 bases from V and 1 base from J, with 22 bases between. This CDR3 region has 18 residues. The CDR3 coding sequence is TGTGCCAGCAGCTCTAAACGGGGGGTGCTCTTTGGGAACACTGAAGCTTTCTTT. This gives the protein CASSSKRGVLFGNTEAFF.

This clone was detected only once. The V gene is TRBV6-4, the J gene TRBJ2-1, with a possible D match to TRBD2 (5 bases). The V end was cut by 6 bases, the J end by 9 bases, with 15 bases between. Germline loops: CDR1 MRHNA, CDR2 SNTAGT. The CDR3 contains 13 residues. CDR3 in DNA: TGTGCCAGCAGCCGGGAAATTGGTAGTGAGCAGTTCTTC. Translating gives CASSREIGSEQFF.

The chain links TRBV9 to TRBJ2-5; 12 bases map to TRBD2. J lost 1 base, V lost 3 bases, and 4 bases had no gene match. CDR1 and CDR2 (germline): SGDLS, YYNGEE. The CDR3 sequence is 16 residues long. CDR3 protein: CASSAPGLAGQETQYF. The DNA of the CDR3 is TGTGCCAGCAGCGCTCCGGGACTAGCGGGCCAAGAGACCCAGTACTTC.

V and J are TRBV27 and TRBJ2-7; 10 bases align to TRBD1. The trim removed 4 bases at V and 2 bases at J, leaving 8 bases unmatched. The CDR3 contains 16 residues. Per germline, CDR1 MNHEY and CDR2 SMNVEV (reference sequence). The DNA for the CDR3 is TGTGCCAGCAGTTCCCCGACAGGGGGCGTCACCTACGAGCAGTACTTC. This sequence encodes CASSSPTGGVTYEQYF.

The chain employs TRBV28 and TRBJ1-2; D is unresolved. The CDR3 is 12 residues long. CDR1 is MDHEN, CDR2 SYDVKM, per germline. Trimming left V 2 bases short and J 4 bases short, with 5 bases between. CDR3 DNA: TGTGCCAGCAGTTTAGGGCTCTATGGCTACACCTTC. This translates into CASSLGLYGYTF.

The rearrangement links TRBV4-1 to TRBJ1-1, with D possibly TRBD1 on 5 matching bases. Germline CDR1 MGHRA, CDR2 YSYEKL. The V and J ends lost 1 base and 0 bases respectively, with 12 bases between them. CDR3 length equals 16 residues. CDR3 bases: TGCGCCAGCAGCCAAGTAATGGTGGACATGAACACTGAAGCTTTCTTT. Translating gives CASSQVMVDMNTEAFF.

The rearrangement links TRBV27 to TRBJ2-5, with D possibly matching TRBD2 (5 bases). CDR1 MNHEY and CDR2 SMNVEV come from the germline V gene (reference sequence). The CDR3 runs to 14 residues. Trimming left V 5 bases short and J 3 bases short, with 13 bases between. The DNA of the CDR3 is TGTGCCAGCAGTCTCCAAGCGGAGGAAGAGACCCAGTACTTC. Amino acids: CASSLQAEEETQYF.